This TCR beta chain derives from a study of blood T cells in healthy people across ages. A sample-barcoded 5' primer and a J-beta primer mix were used in a second PCR of about 7 to 12 cycles. Template switching added a 12-random-nucleotide identifier to every cDNA molecule. TCRdb passed the 5' RACE reads through MiXCR, listing each CDR3 protein once. The sample contains about 1.4 million distinct CDR3 sequences, roughly 64% of which appear only once. Whole-study results and caveats: A greater number of naive CD4+ cells and higher diversity distinguished long-lived donors from aged donors. Nothing was known about donor CMV status, and this possibly confounded expanded clonotype changes.

Peripheral blood was drawn, about 9.7 milliliters per donor. Turning to this clonotype: Its matching antigen is unknown.

The CDR3 has 13 residues. Germline CDR1 and CDR2: SGHNT and YYREEE (reference sequence). V was shortened by 4 bases and J by 6 bases, with 13 bases between the two germline ends. Input material: blood. The chain is built from TRBV5-4 and TRBJ1-1; a weak D match, TRBD1 (5 bases). The origin of this receptor is a man in his late teens or twenties in good health. CDR3 nucleotide sequence: TGTGCCAGCAGCGCTCCAGGGTTCTCTGAAGCTTTCTTT. Translation gives CASSAPGFSEAFF.